A selection of T cell receptor beta chains follows, all from one sample in a study of blood T cell repertoires in COVID-19. Sequencing used immunoSEQ multiplex PCR; TCRdb keeps in-frame clones, though not all of them. Of approximately 240,000 clones in the sample, 70% to 85% were seen once. Sample: peripheral blood. These receptors were obtained from a woman aged 35 to 49 who had recovered from COVID-19. CDR3s include the opening cysteine and the closing phenylalanine or tryptophan. D genes are given only for firm matches. The size of a clone is reported for some rows only, either as once, few or many, or as a class for expanded clones.

TRBV2	TRBD1	TRBJ2-1	NA	TGTGCCAGCAGTGAAGCGCTAGGGGGCCGTGACAATGAGCAGTTCTTC	CASSEALGGRDNEQFF
TRBV11-2	TRBD1	TRBJ2-2	NA	TGTGCCAGCAGCGAACCGGGACAGCCGAACACCGGGGAGCTGTTTTTT	CASSEPGQPNTGELFF
TRBV10-3	TRBD2	TRBJ2-3	NA	TGTGCCATCAGTGGACTAGCGGGGGGGGATACGCAGTATTTT	CAISGLAGGDTQYF
TRBV9	NA	TRBJ2-3	NA	TGTGCCAGCAGCGCCTCTGACTCAGATACGCAGTATTTT	CASSASDSDTQYF
TRBV4-3	TRBD2	TRBJ2-2	NA	TGCGCCAGCAGCCAAGAGGTTTCACTAGCGGGGGGTCACACCGGGGAGCTGTTTTTT	CASSQEVSLAGGHTGELFF
TRBV7-9	TRBD2	TRBJ2-2	NA	TGTGCCAGCAGTTTACTAGCGGGGGCGAACACCGGGGAGCTGTTTTTT	CASSLLAGANTGELFF
TRBV12-3/TRBV12-4	TRBD2	TRBJ2-7	NA	TGTGCCAGTGGACTAGCGGACTCCTACGAGCAGTACTTC	CASGLADSYEQYF
TRBV7-2	NA	TRBJ2-7	NA	TGTGCCAGCAGCTTAGTCAGGGTCGACGAGCAGTACTTC	CASSLVRVDEQYF
TRBV27	NA	TRBJ2-7	NA	TGTGCCAGCAGTTTGAGGACAGATGGCTACGAGCAGTACTTC	CASSLRTDGYEQYF
TRBV2	NA	TRBJ1-2	once	TGTGCCAGCAGTCCCGACAGCACCTATGGCTACACCTTC	CASSPDSTYGYTF
TRBV29-1	TRBD1	TRBJ2-3	NA	TGCAGCGTTGTACTGACAGGGAAGTTTGATACGCAGTATTTT	CSVVLTGKFDTQYF
TRBV7-2	TRBD1	TRBJ1-6	NA	TGTGCCAGCAGCTCCGGGACAGGAAATTCACCCCTCCACTTT	CASSSGTGNSPLHF
TRBV6-2/TRBV6-3	NA	TRBJ2-3	NA	TGTGCCAGCAGTTACCGGGTAGGATCGGATACGCAGTATTTT	CASSYRVGSDTQYF
TRBV7-2	NA	TRBJ2-5	NA	TGTGCCAGCAGCTTAACTTACCAAGAGACCCAGTACTTC	CASSLTYQETQYF
TRBV24-1	TRBD2	TRBJ2-1	NA	TGTGCCACCAGTGACTTCAGGAGGGGACTAGCGGGGATAGATCGCTACAATGAGCAGTTCTTC	CATSDFRRGLAGIDRYNEQFF
TRBV11-2	NA	TRBJ2-4	NA	TGTGCCAGCAGCTTAGGTCAGTGGGCGCAATCACCCATTCAGTACTTC	CASSLGQWAQSPIQYF
TRBV18	NA	TRBJ1-1	NA	TGTGCCAGCTCCCGGACAGAGACGAACACTGAAGCTTTCTTT	CASSRTETNTEAFF
TRBV9	TRBD2	TRBJ2-3	NA	TGTGCCAGCAGCGCTCGACTAGCGCATACGCAGTATTTT	CASSARLAHTQYF
TRBV24-1	NA	TRBJ1-1	NA	TGTGCCACCAGTGATAATAGGGGCACTGAAGCTTTCTTT	CATSDNRGTEAFF
TRBV12-3/TRBV12-4	NA	TRBJ2-5	NA	TGTGCCAGCAGCCAAAAAGAGACCCAGTACTTC	CASSQKETQYF
TRBV7-9	NA	TRBJ2-5	NA	TGTGCCAGCAGCCCGGCAGGGGACCAAGAGACCCAGTACTTC	CASSPAGDQETQYF
TRBV6-5	TRBD1	TRBJ1-2	NA	TGTGCCACCACAGTCGGACAGGGCTATGGCTACACCTTC	CATTVGQGYGYTF
TRBV19	TRBD1	TRBJ2-1	NA	TGTGCCAGTAGCCCACAGGGGGGTGGGGGCAATGAGCAGTTCTTC	CASSPQGGGGNEQFF
TRBV5-6	TRBD1	TRBJ1-1	few	TGTGCCAGCAGCTTTCTACCGGGACAGTCTGAAGCTTTCTTT	CASSFLPGQSEAFF
TRBV7-3	NA	TRBJ2-2	NA	TGTGCCAGCAGCTCAAACGGACAGACCGCAGCCGGGGAGCTGTTTTTT	CASSSNGQTAAGELFF
TRBV6-6	TRBD1	TRBJ1-4	NA	TGTGCCAGCGTCACGGGACAGCAGGATGAAAAACTGTTTTTT	CASVTGQQDEKLFF
TRBV2	TRBD1	TRBJ2-3	once	TGTGCCAGCAGAGGACAGGGCACAGATACGCAGTATTTT	CASRGQGTDTQYF
TRBV2	TRBD1	TRBJ1-1	NA	TGTGCCAGCAGACAGGGGGTCCCCACTGAAGCTTTCTTT	CASRQGVPTEAFF
TRBV18	NA	TRBJ1-1	few	TGTGCCAGCTCGGCCAACGACGGACAGAACACTGAAGCTTTCTTT	CASSANDGQNTEAFF
TRBV28	TRBD1	TRBJ1-1	NA	TGTGCCAGCAGTTCTCCCCGACAGGGGAGGGGCACTGAAGCTTTCTTT	CASSSPRQGRGTEAFF
TRBV12-5	NA	TRBJ1-1	NA	TGTGCTAGTGTTTCATCTCTAGGTGCGCCTGAAGCTTTCTTT	CASVSSLGAPEAFF
TRBV11-3	NA	TRBJ1-1	NA	TGTGCCAGCAGCCCTCCTACAGGGTTTACTGAAGCTTTCTTT	CASSPPTGFTEAFF
TRBV11-3	NA	TRBJ2-3	NA	TGTGCCAGCAGCTATGGACAAGGGGACACAGATACGCAGTATTTT	CASSYGQGDTDTQYF
TRBV7-2	TRBD2	TRBJ2-1	NA	TGTGCCAGCAGCCCAGGACTAGCGGGGGCCGGGAATGAGCAGTTCTTC	CASSPGLAGAGNEQFF
TRBV29-1	NA	TRBJ2-3	NA	TGCAGCGTGGCGGTAGGTAGGGGCAGCACAGATACGCAGTATTTT	CSVAVGRGSTDTQYF
TRBV30	TRBD1	TRBJ1-5	NA	TGTGCCTGGACCTTACAGGGGCAACTGTACAGGCAGCCCCAGCATTTT	CAWTLQGQLYRQPQHF
TRBV29-1	TRBD1	TRBJ2-5	NA	TGCAGCGTGCCGGGACAGGGGGGAGAGACCCAGTACTTC	CSVPGQGGETQYF
TRBV3-1/TRBV3-2	TRBD2	TRBJ2-3	NA	TGTGCCAGCAGCCTGCCGGGACTAGGCACAGATACGCAGTATTTT	CASSLPGLGTDTQYF
TRBV9	TRBD2	TRBJ2-5	NA	TGTGCCAGCAGCGTAGTGCCTAGCGGCAAAGGAGCAGAGACCCAGTACTTC	CASSVVPSGKGAETQYF
TRBV3-1/TRBV3-2	NA	TRBJ2-2	NA	TGTGCCAGCAGCTCTTATTCCGGGGAGCTGTTTTTT	CASSSYSGELFF
TRBV7-2	TRBD2	TRBJ2-3	once	TGTGCCAGCAGCTTACTCCTAGCGGCAGATACGCAGTATTTT	CASSLLLAADTQYF
TRBV7-6	TRBD1	TRBJ2-5	NA	TGTGCCAGCAGCTCAGGGACAGGGGGAGAGACCCAGTACTTC	CASSSGTGGETQYF
TRBV3-1/TRBV3-2	TRBD1	TRBJ1-1	NA	TGTGCCAGCAACCAGGGACAGAGGAACACTGAAGCTTTCTTT	CASNQGQRNTEAFF
TRBV29-1	TRBD1	TRBJ2-5	NA	TGCAGCGCGGGTCGACAGGGGAAAGGGGCCCAGTACTTC	CSAGRQGKGAQYF
TRBV11-2	TRBD1	TRBJ1-2	NA	TGTGCCAGCAGCTTAGGGTGGACAGGGGATGGCTACACCTTC	CASSLGWTGDGYTF
TRBV3-1/TRBV3-2	NA	TRBJ1-1	NA	TGTGCCAGCAGCCCCCCTTCGGGTGTAGCTTTCTTT	CASSPPSGVAFF
TRBV29-1	NA	TRBJ2-1	NA	TGCAGCGTTGAGTTAAGGGGGGGGCAGTTCTTC	CSVELRGGQFF
TRBV5-8	TRBD1	TRBJ2-5	few	TGTGCCAGCAGCGGAGGACAGGGGCTACGGGAGACCCAGTACTTC	CASSGGQGLRETQYF
TRBV19	NA	TRBJ1-1	NA	TGTGCCAGTAGTATAGAGGGACAAACTGAAGCTTTCTTT	CASSIEGQTEAFF
TRBV5-1	NA	TRBJ2-2	NA	TGCGCCAGCAGCTTGGCCCCGACTCCCGGGGAGCTGTTTTTT	CASSLAPTPGELFF
TRBV4-3	TRBD2	TRBJ2-3	NA	TGCGCCAGCAGCCGTGAGACTAGCGGAGATACGCAGTATTTT	CASSRETSGDTQYF
TRBV28	NA	TRBJ2-7	once	TGTGCCAGCAGTTTACTAGATGAATACGAGCAGTACTTC	CASSLLDEYEQYF
TRBV5-4	NA	TRBJ1-4	NA	TGTGCCAGCAGCTCCCAATCTACCCTTAATGAAAAACTGTTTTTT	CASSSQSTLNEKLFF